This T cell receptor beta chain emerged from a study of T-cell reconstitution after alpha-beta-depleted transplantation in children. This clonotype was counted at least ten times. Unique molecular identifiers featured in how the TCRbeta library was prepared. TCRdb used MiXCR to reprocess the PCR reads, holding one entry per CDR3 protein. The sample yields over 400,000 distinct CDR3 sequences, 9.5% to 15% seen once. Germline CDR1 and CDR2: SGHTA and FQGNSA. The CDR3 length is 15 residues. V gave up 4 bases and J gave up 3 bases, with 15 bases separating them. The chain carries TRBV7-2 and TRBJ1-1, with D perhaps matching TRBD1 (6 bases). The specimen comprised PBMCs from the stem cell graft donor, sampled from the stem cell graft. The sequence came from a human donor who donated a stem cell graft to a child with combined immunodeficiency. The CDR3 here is CASSSEDSWYTEAFF. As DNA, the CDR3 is TGTGCCAGCAGCTCAGAGGACAGTTGGTACACTGAAGCTTTCTTT.